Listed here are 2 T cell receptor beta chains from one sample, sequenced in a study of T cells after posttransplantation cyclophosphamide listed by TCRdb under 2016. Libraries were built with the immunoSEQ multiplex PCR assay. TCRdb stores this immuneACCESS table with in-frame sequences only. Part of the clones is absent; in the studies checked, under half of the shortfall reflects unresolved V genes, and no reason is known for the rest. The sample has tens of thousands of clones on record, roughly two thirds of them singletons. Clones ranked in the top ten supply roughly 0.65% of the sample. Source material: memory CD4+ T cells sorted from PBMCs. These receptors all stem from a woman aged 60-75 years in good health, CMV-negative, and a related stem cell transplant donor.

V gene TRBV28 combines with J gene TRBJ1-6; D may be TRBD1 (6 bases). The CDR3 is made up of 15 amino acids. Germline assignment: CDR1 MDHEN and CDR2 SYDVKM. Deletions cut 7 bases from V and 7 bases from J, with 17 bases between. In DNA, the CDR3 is TGTGCCAGCATCCCCCGGAGGCAGGGGAATTCACCCCTCCACTTT. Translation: CASIPRRQGNSPLHF.

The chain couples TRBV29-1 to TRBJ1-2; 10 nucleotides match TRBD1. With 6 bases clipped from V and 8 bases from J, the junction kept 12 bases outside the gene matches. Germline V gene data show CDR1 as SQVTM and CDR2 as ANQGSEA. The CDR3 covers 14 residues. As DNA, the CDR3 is TGCAGCGTCGCTATTGCGACAGGGGGCGGAGGCTACACCTTC. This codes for CSVAIATGGGGYTF.